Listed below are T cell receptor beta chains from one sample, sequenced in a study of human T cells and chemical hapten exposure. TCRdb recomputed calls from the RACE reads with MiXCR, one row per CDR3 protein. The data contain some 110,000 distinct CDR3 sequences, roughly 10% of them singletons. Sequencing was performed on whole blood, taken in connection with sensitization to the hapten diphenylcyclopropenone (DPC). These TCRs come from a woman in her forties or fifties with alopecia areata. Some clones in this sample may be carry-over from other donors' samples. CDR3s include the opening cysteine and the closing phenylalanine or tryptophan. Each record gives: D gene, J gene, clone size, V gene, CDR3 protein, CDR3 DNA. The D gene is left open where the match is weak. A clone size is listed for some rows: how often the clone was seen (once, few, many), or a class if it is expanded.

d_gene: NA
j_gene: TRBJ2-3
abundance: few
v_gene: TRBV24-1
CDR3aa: CATSLSTGKTDTQYF
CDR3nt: TGTGCCACCAGTCTCTCTACAGGGAAAACAGATACGCAGTATTTT

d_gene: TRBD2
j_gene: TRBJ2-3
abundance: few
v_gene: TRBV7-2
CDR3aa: CASSLPGLAGTDTQYF
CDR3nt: TGTGCCAGCAGCTTACCGGGACTAGCGGGCACAGATACGCAGTATTTT

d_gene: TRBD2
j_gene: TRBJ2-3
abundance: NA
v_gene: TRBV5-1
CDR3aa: CASRVGLAGTDTQYF
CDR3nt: TGCGCCAGCAGAGTGGGACTAGCGGGGACAGATACGCAGTATTTT

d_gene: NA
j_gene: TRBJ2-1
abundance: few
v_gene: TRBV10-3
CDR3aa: CAIKVARANEQFF
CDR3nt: TGTGCCATCAAAGTAGCCCGCGCCAATGAGCAGTTCTTC

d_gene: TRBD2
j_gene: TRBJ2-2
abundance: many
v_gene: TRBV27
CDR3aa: CASSRLAGTGELFF
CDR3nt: TGTGCCAGCAGTCGGCTAGCGGGCACCGGGGAGCTGTTTTTT

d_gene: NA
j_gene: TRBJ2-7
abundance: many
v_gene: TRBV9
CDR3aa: CASSVNPGNEQYF
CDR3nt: TGTGCCAGCAGCGTAAATCCGGGGAACGAGCAGTACTTC

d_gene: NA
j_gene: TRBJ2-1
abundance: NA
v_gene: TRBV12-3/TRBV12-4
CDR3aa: CASSPSLVYEQFF
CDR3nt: TGTGCCAGCAGTCCCTCCCTCGTATACGAGCAGTTCTTC

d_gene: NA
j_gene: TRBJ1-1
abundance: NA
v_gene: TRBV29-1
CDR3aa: CSVEGAGEAFF
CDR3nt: TGCAGCGTTGAAGGGGCCGGTGAAGCTTTCTTT

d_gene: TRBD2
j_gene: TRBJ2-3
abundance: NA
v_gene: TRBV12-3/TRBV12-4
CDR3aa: CASSFEMSSGGSYTDTQYF
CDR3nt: TGTGCCAGCAGTTTCGAGATGTCTAGCGGGGGGTCGTACACAGATACGCAGTATTTT

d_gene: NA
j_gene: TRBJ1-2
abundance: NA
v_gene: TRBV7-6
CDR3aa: CASSSQLGDGYTF
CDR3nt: TGTGCCAGCAGCTCTCAGTTGGGTGATGGCTACACCTTC

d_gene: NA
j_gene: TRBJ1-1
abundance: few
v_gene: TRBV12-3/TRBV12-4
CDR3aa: CASSLVGAMNTEAFF
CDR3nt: TGTGCCAGCAGTTTAGTGGGGGCTATGAACACTGAAGCTTTCTTT

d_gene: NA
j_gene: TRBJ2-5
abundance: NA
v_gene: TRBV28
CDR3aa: CASNLSGPEETQYF
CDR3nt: TGTGCCAGCAACCTCTCCGGGCCTGAAGAGACCCAGTACTTC

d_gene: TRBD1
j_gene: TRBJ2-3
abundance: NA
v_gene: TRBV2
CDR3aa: CAAGTGGWADTQYF
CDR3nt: TGTGCCGCCGGGACAGGGGGCTGGGCAGATACGCAGTATTTT

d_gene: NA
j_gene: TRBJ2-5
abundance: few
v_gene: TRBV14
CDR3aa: CASSPPGGGGETQYF
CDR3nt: TGTGCCAGCAGCCCCCCGGGCGGAGGGGGAGAGACCCAGTACTTC

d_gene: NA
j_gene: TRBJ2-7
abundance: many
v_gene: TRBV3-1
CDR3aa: CASSQVDGGEQYF
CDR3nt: TGTGCCAGCAGCCAAGTTGATGGGGGCGAGCAGTACTTC